Presented here are 4 T cell receptor beta chains from one specimen sequenced in a study of blood T cell repertoires in COVID-19. TCRdb keeps only in-frame clones here, not all; method: immunoSEQ multiplex PCR. The sample lists 250,000 to 300,000 clones; about 90% were seen once. Sequencing was done on a sample of PBMCs or T cells enriched from blood (not recorded which). The receptors derive from a woman aged 60-75 years who had recovered from COVID-19.

V gene TRBV28 combines with J gene TRBJ2-1; 10 bases fit TRBD1. The V gene's germline CDR1 is MDHEN and CDR2 SYDVKM. This CDR3 has 18 residues. J lost 5 bases, V lost 4 bases, and 14 bases had no gene match. CDR3 in amino acids: CASSSPSGTGAGNNEQFF. The DNA for the CDR3 is TGTGCCAGCAGTTCCCCTTCCGGGACAGGGGCAGGGAACAATGAGCAGTTCTTC. Supplemented by reference TRBV28 and TRBJ2-1, the full variable domain reads DVKVTQSSRYLVKRTGEKVFLECVQDMDHENMFWYRQDPGLGLRLIYFSYDVKMKEKGDIPEGYSVSREKKERFSLILESASTNQTSMYLCASSSPSGTGAGNNEQFFGPGTRLTVL.

This clone was seen just once. V and J are TRBV9 and TRBJ1-2; D may be TRBD1 (5 bases). This CDR3 region has 13 residues. With 7 bases removed from V and 3 bases from J, the gap between germline ends came to 13 bases. CDR1 is SGDLS, CDR2 YYNGEE, per germline. The CDR3 protein is CASGAEGDYGYTF. CDR3 in DNA: TGTGCCAGCGGGGCAGAAGGTGACTATGGCTACACCTTC.

The rearrangement uses TRBV5-8 and TRBJ1-1; the match to TRBD1 covers 7 bases. The CDR3 length is 14 residues. The germline V gene has CDR1 SGHTS and CDR2 YDEGEE. After removal of 4 bases from V and 5 bases from J, the junction contained 8 bases not matched to a gene. CDR3 in amino acids: CASSPQGVQTEAFF. The CDR3 region has the DNA TGTGCCAGCAGCCCTCAGGGGGTTCAGACTGAAGCTTTCTTT.

J is TRBJ2-7 and V is TRBV7-9, with 12 nucleotides matching TRBD2. The CDR3 has 16 residues. Germline V lookup: CDR1 SEHNR, CDR2 FQNEAQ (reference sequence). J was trimmed by 6 bases and V by 5 bases; bases with no gene match: 11. The CDR3 coding sequence is TGTGCCAGCAGCCCAAGAGGTCTAGCGGGAGGGCTCGAGCAGTACTTC. Amino acid sequence: CASSPRGLAGGLEQYF.